The 32 T cell receptor beta chains given below trace back to one sample, sequenced in a study of T cell repertoires in cytomegalovirus infection. TCRdb processed the reads anew with MiXCR; each CDR3 protein has one entry. The repertoire holds 680,000 or so distinct CDR3 sequences, with approximately 34% as singletons. Source material: PBMCs. The receptors here all came from a human donor in good health (CMV status not recorded). Some clones in this sample may be carry-over from other donors' samples.

The genes are TRBV7-8 and TRBJ1-5; D may be TRBD1 (5 bases). The CDR3 length is 14 residues. V dropped 4 bases and J dropped 2 bases, with 9 bases sitting between them. CDR1 is SGHVS and CDR2 is FQNEAQ in the germline V gene. CDR3 DNA sequence: TGTGCCAGCAGCTCGACAGAACGCAATCAGCCCCAGCATTTT. It translates to CASSSTERNQPQHF.

The chain employs TRBV2 and TRBJ2-5, with D perhaps TRBD1 or TRBD2 (5 bases each). Deletions cut 6 bases from V and 5 bases from J, with 22 bases between. The CDR3 consists of 16 residues. The germline V gene encodes CDR1 SNHLY and CDR2 FYNNEI. In DNA form, the CDR3 reads TGTGCCAGCAGAGCGCCACTAGTGCTTTCAGGGGAGACCCAGTACTTC. This sequence encodes CASRAPLVLSGETQYF.

In its sample, this clonotype was seen a few times. This chain joins TRBV4-1 and TRBJ2-1; D remains ambiguous. Trimming removed 0 bases at V and 3 bases at J, with 12 bases between. This CDR3 is built from 16 residues. Germline values: CDR1 MGHRA, CDR2 YSYEKL. The CDR3 protein is CASSQDRAASYNEQFF. CDR3 in DNA: TGCGCCAGCAGCCAAGATAGGGCAGCGAGCTACAATGAGCAGTTCTTC.

In its sample, this clonotype was seen a few times. This chain uses TRBV15 with TRBJ1-3; 9 nucleotides align to TRBD1. CDR1 and CDR2 (germline): LNHNV, YYDKDF (reference sequence). With V trimmed by 6 bases and J by 3 bases, 6 bases remained unmatched. The CDR3 runs 15 residues. The CDR3 DNA follows: TGTGCCACCAGAACCGGGACAGGGATTGGAAACACCATATATTTT. Protein: CATRTGTGIGNTIYF.

This clonotype was recorded many times. The V call is TRBV25-1, the J call TRBJ2-1; perhaps D is TRBD1 or TRBD2 (5 bases each). From germline, CDR1 is MGHDK and CDR2 SYGVNS. Between the trimmed V and J ends, which lost 8 bases and 8 bases, there was a span of 13 bases. This CDR3 has 12 amino acids. CDR3 amino acids: CASSRRGDEQFF. CDR3 in DNA: TGTGCCAGCTCGCGTAGAGGGGATGAGCAGTTCTTC.

This clonotype has only a few counts. The V and J genes are TRBV7-9 and TRBJ2-7; 9 nucleotides align to TRBD1. Germline CDR1 is SEHNR and CDR2 is FQNEAQ (reference sequence). After removal of 4 bases from V and 3 bases from J, the junction contained 13 bases not matched to a gene. The CDR3 runs 17 residues. CDR3 nucleotide sequence: TGTGCCAGCAGCTCGAGTACTCGGACAGGGGACGACTACGAGCAGTACTTC. It codes for CASSSSTRTGDDYEQYF. The variable domain in full, with the rest retrieved from reference TRBV7-9 and TRBJ2-7, is DTGVSQNPRHKITKRGQNVTFRCDPISEHNRLYWYRQTLGQGPEFLTYFQNEAQLEKSRLLSDRFSAERPKGSFSTLEIQRTEQGDSAMYLCASSSSTRTGDDYEQYFGPGTRLTVT.

This clonotype was detected ten times or more. This chain joins TRBV7-8 and TRBJ2-7; 8 bases are a match to TRBD2. The CDR3 loop spans 15 amino acids. J gave up 2 bases and V 1 base, and 4 bases lay outside the gene matches. Germline CDR1 reads SGHVS; CDR2 reads FQNEAQ. CDR3 DNA: TGTGCCAGCAGCTTAGGGGGCGGGGGGACCTACGAGCAGTACTTC. This sequence encodes CASSLGGGGTYEQYF.

The DNA for the CDR3 is TGTGCCAGCAGCTTGGGGGTAGCGGGATACCAAGAGACCCAGTACTTC. Amino acid sequence: CASSLGVAGYQETQYF. The chain has TRBV7-2 and TRBJ2-5; TRBD2 matches 8 bases. V gave up 3 bases and J gave up 0 bases; unmatched junction bases: 6. The germline V gene has CDR1 SGHTA and CDR2 FQGNSA. The CDR3 spans 16 residues.

The genes are TRBV19 and TRBJ2-1; D is ambiguous. CDR1 and CDR2 from the germline V gene are LNHDA and SQIVND (reference sequence). Trimming took 0 bases from V and 6 from J, leaving 15 bases between them. The CDR3 has 16 amino acids. The CDR3 bases are TGTGCCAGTAGTATAGATCCCCCCGCGGCCCGCAATGAGCAGTTCTTC. Translated, it gives CASSIDPPAARNEQFF. Supplemented by reference TRBV19 and TRBJ2-1, the full variable domain reads DGGITQSPKYLFRKEGQNVTLSCEQNLNHDAMYWYRQDPGQGLRLIYYSQIVNDFQKGDIAEGYSVSREKKESFPLTVTSAQKNPTAFYLCASSIDPPAARNEQFFGPGTRLTVL.

A note on this clonotype: The junction departs from germline at one end; a sequencing error may be responsible. This sequence joins TRBV7-7 and TRBJ2-7; 7 nucleotides line up with TRBD1. This CDR3 region has 14 residues. The germline V gene encodes CDR1 SSHAT and CDR2 FNYEAQ (reference sequence). CDR3 coding DNA: TGTGCTAGCAGCTTAACCACAGGGGACTACGAGCAGTACTTC. It encodes CASSLTTGDYEQYF.

This clonotype was recorded only once. The final CDR3 position lacks the conserved phenylalanine or tryptophan, pointing to a likely read error. The chain links TRBV14 to TRBJ2-7, with D perhaps TRBD1 (6 bases). Looked up from germline, CDR1 is SGHDN and CDR2 is FVKESK. The CDR3 is made up of 15 amino acids. The V gene lost 4 bases and the J gene lost 0 bases, with 13 bases spanning the gap. CDR3 nucleotides: TGTGCCAGCAGCCTCACCCGGGACACCTCCTACGAGCAGTACTTA. Encoded protein: CASSLTRDTSYEQYL.

This clonotype was found a few times. The V call is TRBV12-3 or TRBV12-4, the J call TRBJ1-1; a weak D match, TRBD1 (5 bases). V was pared by 3 bases and J by 6 bases, with 26 bases between. The CDR3 is 18 residues long. CDR3 coding DNA: TGTGCCAGCAGTTTCCAGGGCCAAAGCGTGGGTATCTCCCCTGAAGCTTTCTTT. Protein: CASSFQGQSVGISPEAFF.

The V gene is TRBV25-1, the J gene TRBJ2-2; no clear D. Trimming took off 6 bases at V and 3 bases at J, with 5 bases between the two ends. Germline V gene sequence: CDR1 MGHDK, CDR2 SYGVNS. The CDR3 length is 12 residues. CDR3 residues: CASRIYTGELFF. The CDR3 coding sequence is TGTGCCAGCAGGATATACACCGGGGAGCTGTTTTTT.

The sample holds a few counts of this clonotype. This rearrangement joins TRBV12-3 or TRBV12-4 to TRBJ2-2, with D possibly called TRBD1 or TRBD2 (5 bases each). V lost 6 bases to trimming and J lost 3 bases, with 17 bases between them. This CDR3 contains 16 residues. CDR3 region: CASSLGPGWDTGELFF. In DNA, the CDR3 is TGTGCCAGCAGCTTGGGACCAGGGTGGGACACCGGGGAGCTGTTTTTT.

The chain couples TRBV27 to TRBJ2-3; 7 bases fit TRBD2. From germline, CDR1 is MNHEY and CDR2 SMNVEV (reference sequence). CDR3 length: 16 amino acids. J gave up 1 base and V 7 bases, and 11 bases lay outside the gene matches. The CDR3 bases are TGTGCCAGCAAGAGACTAGCAGGCTCACGCACAGATACGCAGTATTTT. It yields the protein CASKRLAGSRTDTQYF.

V gene TRBV2 combines with J gene TRBJ2-3; TRBD2 matches at 13 bases. This CDR3 region has 12 residues. CDR1 and CDR2 (germline): SNHLY, FYNNEI. With V trimmed by 6 bases and J by 14 bases, 5 bases remained unmatched. The CDR3 nucleotides read TGTGCCAGCAGACGACTAGCGGGAGGCGGGTATTTT. This encodes CASRRLAGGGYF.

This clonotype was seen a handful of times. This chain uses TRBV3-1 with TRBJ2-1; 11 bases are a match to TRBD2. Germline V gene lookup returns CDR1 LGHDT and CDR2 YNNKEL (reference sequence). With 1 base clipped from V and 6 bases from J, the junction kept 8 bases outside the gene matches. This CDR3 region has 17 residues. The CDR3 DNA sequence: TGTGCCAGCAGCCAAGGGCCTAGCGGGAGGAACAGCAATGAGCAGTTCTTC. This translates into CASSQGPSGRNSNEQFF.

The CDR3 DNA is TGCGCCAGCAGCCTTAATAGACCGGGACAGTCTTACTATGGCTACACCTTC. It encodes CASSLNRPGQSYYGYTF. V usage is TRBV5-1 and J usage is TRBJ1-2, with 7 bases matching TRBD1. Trimming removed 4 bases from V and 3 bases from J; junction bases left unmatched: 15. CDR3 length equals 17 residues. The germline gives CDR1 SGHRS, CDR2 YFSETQ.

This CDR3 reads CASSFPTGAGTEAFF. The CDR3 coding sequence is TGTGCCAGCAGTTTCCCGACAGGGGCGGGCACTGAAGCTTTCTTT. The J gene is TRBJ1-1, the V gene TRBV12-3 or TRBV12-4; 8 bases align to TRBD1. There are 15 residues in the CDR3. The trim removed 3 bases at V and 4 bases at J, leaving 7 bases unmatched.

This clonotype was observed a handful of times. The V and J genes are TRBV28 and TRBJ1-5; D unresolved. The V end lost 8 bases, the J end lost 9 bases, and 5 bases lay between the germline ends. In germline, CDR1 is MDHEN, CDR2 SYDVKM. This CDR3 spans 9 amino acids. The CDR3, as DNA: TGTGCCAGCGGTGGGCCCCAGCATTTT. Protein sequence: CASGGPQHF.

V is TRBV5-4 and J is TRBJ2-3; 10 nucleotides match TRBD2. Trimming took 1 base from V and 6 from J; bases not matched to a gene: 8. This CDR3 contains 16 residues. Germline assignment: CDR1 SGHNT and CDR2 YYREEE (reference sequence). CDR3 bases: TGTGCCAGCAGCTTGTCCAGCGGGGGGGCACGGGATACGCAGTATTTT. The encoded protein is CASSLSSGGARDTQYF.

This clonotype has a handful of counts. The V call is TRBV28, the J call TRBJ1-5, with D tentatively TRBD1 (5 bases). CDR1 and CDR2 (germline): MDHEN, SYDVKM. The CDR3 has 13 amino acids. V was clipped by 7 bases and J by 6 bases, with 13 bases between them. In DNA form, the CDR3 reads TGTGCCAGCACCTCTGCAGGGTCTCAGCCCCAGCATTTT. Its translation is CASTSAGSQPQHF.

This clonotype has a handful of counts. The rearrangement uses TRBV27 and TRBJ1-5; 9 nucleotides line up with TRBD1. There are 15 residues in the CDR3. V lost 7 bases to trimming and J lost 1 base; unmatched junction nucleotides: 5. Germline lookup yields CDR1 MNHEY and CDR2 SMNVEV (reference sequence). The CDR3 DNA follows: TGTGCCAGCACTAGACAGGGGGGGAGCAATCAGCCCCAGCATTTT. Translation gives CASTRQGGSNQPQHF.

About this clonotype itself: The CDR3 does not close with the conserved phenylalanine or tryptophan, likely indicating a read error. This chain connects TRBV6-1 to TRBJ2-1; D might be TRBD1 (6 bases). Per the germline V gene, CDR1 is MNHNS and CDR2 is SASEGT. The length of the CDR3 is 12 residues. Trimming stripped 1 base from V and 11 bases from J, with 9 bases between. CDR3 amino acids: CASSEDRVKQFL. The CDR3 DNA reads as TGTGCCAGCAGTGAAGACAGGGTTAAGCAGTTCTTA.

V usage is TRBV20-1 and J usage is TRBJ2-7; TRBD2 agrees at 12 bases. This CDR3 has 15 amino acids. The ends lost 3 bases at V and 3 bases at J; junction bases unmatched: 6. CDR1 and CDR2 from the germline V gene are DFQATT and SNEGSKA (reference sequence). In DNA form, the CDR3 reads TGCAGTGCTAGGTCGTCTAGCGGGGGGGTCTACGAGCAGTACTTC. Amino acid sequence: CSARSSSGGVYEQYF.

The chain is built from TRBV10-3 and TRBJ2-1; 7 bases are shared with TRBD2. Germline V CDR1 and CDR2: ENHRY, SYGVKD. The trim removed 6 bases at V and 0 bases at J, leaving 2 bases unmatched. The CDR3 contains 14 residues. The CDR3 DNA sequence: TGTGCCATCAGCGGGGGGAGCTCCTACAATGAGCAGTTCTTC. Translation gives CAISGGSSYNEQFF.

The CDR3 sequence: CASSFGSNEAFF. The CDR3 DNA sequence: TGTGCCAGCAGCTTCGGAAGTAATGAAGCTTTCTTT. The rearrangement links TRBV11-3 to TRBJ1-1; no clear D. Germline lookup yields CDR1 SGHNT and CDR2 YENEEA. Trimming stripped 3 bases from V and 7 bases from J, with 9 bases between. CDR3 length equals 12 residues.

V usage is TRBV28 and J usage is TRBJ2-2, with 8 bases identical to TRBD1. Trimming at V came to 6 bases and at J to 6 bases, leaving 9 bases not matched to a gene. CDR1 is MDHEN, CDR2 SYDVKM, per germline. The length of the CDR3 is 15 residues. CDR3 sequence: CASRRTGPSSGELFF. The CDR3 region has the DNA TGTGCCAGCAGGCGGACAGGGCCTTCCTCCGGGGAGCTGTTTTTT.

This chain uses TRBV28 with TRBJ1-5; TRBD1 matches at 10 bases. The germline gives CDR1 MDHEN, CDR2 SYDVKM. This CDR3 region has 16 residues. V shed 4 bases, J shed 3 bases, and the junction held 6 bases outside the gene matches. The CDR3 DNA reads TGTGCCAGCAGTTGGTGGGACAGGGGAATCAATCAGCCCCAGCATTTT. It specifies CASSWWDRGINQPQHF.

The J gene is TRBJ1-5, the V gene TRBV4-1, with TRBD1 identical over 10 bases. The CDR3 contains 19 residues. V lost 1 base to trimming and J lost 0 bases; unmatched junction nucleotides: 9. CDR1 MGHRA and CDR2 YSYEKL come from the germline V gene. In nucleotides, the CDR3 is TGCGCCAGCAGCCAAGGGACGCCAGACAGGGGGCCTAGCAATCAGCCCCAGCATTTT. Protein sequence: CASSQGTPDRGPSNQPQHF.

The CDR3 loop is CASSPSPWYQGSNEQYF. The DNA for the CDR3 is TGTGCCAGCAGTCCATCCCCCTGGTATCAGGGGAGCAACGAGCAGTACTTC. V gene TRBV28 combines with J gene TRBJ2-7, with a tentative D call TRBD1 (6 bases). Trimming took 5 bases from V and 5 from J, leaving 25 bases between them. This CDR3 has 17 amino acids. Per germline, CDR1 MDHEN and CDR2 SYDVKM.

This clonotype showed up many times. The chain uses TRBV7-3 and TRBJ2-1; D may be TRBD1 (6 bases). The germline gives CDR1 SGHTA, CDR2 FQGTGA. The CDR3 is 16 residues long. The germline V and J ends were trimmed by 3 bases and 2 bases, with 14 bases remaining between them. The CDR3 sequence: CASSFTGISPYNEQFF. The CDR3 DNA reads TGTGCCAGCAGCTTCACAGGGATTAGCCCCTACAATGAGCAGTTCTTC.